This T cell receptor (beta chain) emerged from a study of cytomegalovirus exposure and HLA in healthy donors. The CDR3 totals 17 residues. Germline V gene lookup returns CDR1 LNHDA and CDR2 SQIVND (reference sequence). V dropped 5 bases and J dropped 0; count of bases not matched to a gene: 9. PCR primers comprised 60 Vbeta and 13 Jbeta primers. TCRdb keeps only in-frame clones here, not all; method: immunoSEQ multiplex PCR. Here the sample spans approximately 93,000 clones, nearly 80% being singletons. Sequenced sample: PBMCs. The receptor was derived from a middle-aged woman in good health and CMV-seronegative. The gene calls are TRBV19 and TRBJ1-5; 8 bases line up with TRBD1. CDR3 loop: CASSLGQGTYSNQPQHF. The CDR3 DNA reads TGTGCCAGTAGTCTCGGACAGGGAACATATAGCAATCAGCCCCAGCATTTT.